A single sample is the source of the 10 T cell receptor beta chains below, sequenced in a study of blood T cell repertoires in COVID-19 (dated by TCRdb to the early 2020s). The library came from the immunoSEQ multiplex PCR assay. TCRdb took this table from immuneACCESS and kept in-frame rearrangements with V and J called. Such tables lack part of the clones; where checked against another copy, unresolved V genes explain under half of the gap, and the rest is unexplained. This sample comprises over 70,000 clones, approximately 86% of them detected only once. The ten top clones hold 15% to 20% of the sample. Sequencing input: peripheral blood. Receptors were obtained from a human donor in a cohort sampled during active COVID-19.

V and J are TRBV11-2 and TRBJ2-1; D remains unclear. CDR1 SGHAT and CDR2 FQNNGV come from the germline V gene. Trimming cost V 7 bases and J 7 bases, with 8 bases left between them. The CDR3 runs 11 residues. For the CDR3, the DNA is TGTGCCAGCACCTTTAGTAATGAGCAGTTCTTC. Residues: CASTFSNEQFF.

V usage is TRBV5-1 and J usage is TRBJ1-5; D call uncertain. This CDR3 spans 18 amino acids. The germline V and J ends were trimmed by 0 bases and 0 bases, with 16 bases remaining between them. Per the germline V gene, CDR1 is SGHRS and CDR2 is YFSETQ. This chain's CDR3 is CASSLEVHSTNSNQPQHF. The CDR3 bases are TGCGCCAGCAGCTTGGAGGTTCACAGCACGAATAGCAATCAGCCCCAGCATTTT.

CDR3 loop: CASSLRTSTNEQFF. The DNA for the CDR3 is TGTGCCAGCAGCTTGAGGACTAGCACAAATGAGCAGTTCTTC. The chain has TRBV11-2 and TRBJ2-1; TRBD2 matches at 8 bases. Per germline, CDR1 SGHAT and CDR2 FQNNGV. The CDR3 is 14 amino acids. The ends lost 3 bases at V and 7 bases at J; junction bases unmatched: 5.

The chain links TRBV6-2 or TRBV6-3 to TRBJ2-7; 10 bases are a match to TRBD2. J lost 13 bases, V lost 2 bases, and 5 bases had no gene match. The germline V gene has CDR1 MNHEY and CDR2 SVGEGT. This CDR3 is 12 amino acids long. As DNA, the CDR3 is TGTGCCAGCAGTTACCCGGGACTAGCGAGTTACTTC. Encoded protein: CASSYPGLASYF.

This clone has only one observation. The CDR3 here is CASSPAVGTDTQYF. CDR3 DNA: TGTGCCAGCAGCCCCGCGGTGGGCACAGATACGCAGTATTTT. The chain carries TRBV4-2 and TRBJ2-3; D unclear. The ends were cut back, 4 bases at V and 1 base at J, with 9 bases in the middle. This CDR3 is 14 amino acids long. CDR1 is LGHNA and CDR2 is YNFKEQ in the germline V gene.

The rearrangement joins TRBV6-6 to TRBJ1-3; 8 nucleotides align to TRBD1. Germline loops: CDR1 MNHNY, CDR2 SVGAGI (reference sequence). This CDR3 spans 16 amino acids. With 6 bases clipped from V and 0 bases from J, the junction kept 7 bases outside the gene matches. The CDR3 sequence is CASRGDRQSSGNTIYF. CDR3 DNA sequence: TGTGCCAGCAGGGGGGACAGGCAAAGCTCTGGAAACACCATATATTTT.

J is TRBJ1-1 and V is TRBV13; D unclear. Germline CDR1 PRHDT, CDR2 FYEKMQ (reference sequence). The CDR3 is 13 residues long. V shed 1 base and J shed 7 bases, with 10 bases lying between them. The CDR3 region has the DNA TGTGCCAGCAGCTTAGTAGAATTCGGTGAAGCTTTCTTT. It translates to CASSLVEFGEAFF.

The chain joins TRBV5-1 to TRBJ2-3, with 8 bases lining up with TRBD2. Germline lookup yields CDR1 SGHRS and CDR2 YFSETQ. Trimming cost V 0 bases and J 3 bases; bases outside gene matches: 9. The CDR3 spans 17 residues. This CDR3 reads CASSLVGSGGPTDTQYF. The CDR3 coding sequence is TGCGCCAGCAGCTTGGTAGGTTCGGGGGGGCCAACAGATACGCAGTATTTT.

J is TRBJ1-2 and V is TRBV7-9; possible D gene TRBD1, 5 bases. Trimming removed 3 bases from V and 4 bases from J, with 12 bases in between. The CDR3 sequence is 14 residues long. Germline assignment: CDR1 SEHNR and CDR2 FQNEAQ (reference sequence). Here the CDR3 reads CASSFGGTLYGYTF. In DNA, the CDR3 is TGTGCCAGCAGCTTCGGGGGAACCCTCTATGGCTACACCTTC. Using reference TRBV7-9 and TRBJ1-2 for the parts outside the CDR3, the full variable domain is DTGVSQNPRHKITKRGQNVTFRCDPISEHNRLYWYRQTLGQGPEFLTYFQNEAQLEKSRLLSDRFSAERPKGSFSTLEIQRTEQGDSAMYLCASSFGGTLYGYTFGSGTRLTVV.

This chain joins TRBV14 and TRBJ2-1; 7 bases align to TRBD1. Per germline, CDR1 SGHDN and CDR2 FVKESK. The CDR3 runs 16 residues. After removal of 2 bases from V and 3 bases from J, the junction contained 7 bases not matched to a gene. The DNA for the CDR3 is TGTGCCAGCAGCCAAACCGACGGGACAGTCTACAATGAGCAGTTCTTC. Protein: CASSQTDGTVYNEQFF.